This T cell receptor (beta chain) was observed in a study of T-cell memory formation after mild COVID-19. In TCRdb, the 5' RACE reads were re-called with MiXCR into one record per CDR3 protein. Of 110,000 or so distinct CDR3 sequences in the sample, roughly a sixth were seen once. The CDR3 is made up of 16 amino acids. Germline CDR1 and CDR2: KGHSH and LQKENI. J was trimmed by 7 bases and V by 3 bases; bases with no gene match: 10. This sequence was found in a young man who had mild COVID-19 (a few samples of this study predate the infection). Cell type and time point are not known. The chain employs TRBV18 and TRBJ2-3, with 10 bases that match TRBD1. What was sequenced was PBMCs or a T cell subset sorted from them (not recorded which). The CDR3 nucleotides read TGTGCCAGCTCACCTTCCGGGACAGGGGCCCTGAATACGCAGTATTTT. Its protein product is CASSPSGTGALNTQYF.